The clone carrying this TCR beta chain was seen only a few times. The antigen is not known. This sample was taken from a study of T cell repertoires in cytomegalovirus infection. About the study: Recently described HLA-C-restricted plus well-studied HLA-B-restricted CMV epitopes were used. CMV infection together with matching HLA type was indicated by public TCR beta signatures. Study observations and caveats: What dominated the ex vivo response were HLA-C-restricted CMV-specific TCR beta clonotypes. Cumulative frequency (of public TCR beta family members) identified carriers of CMV plus the relevant HLA.

TCRdb reprocessed the reads via MiXCR and lists one record per CDR3 protein. The table lists some 270,000 distinct CDR3 sequences, approximately 22% of them singletons, with approximately 20% in the top ten. The CDR3 has 16 amino acids. Germline V CDR1 and CDR2: SGHTA, FQGNSA. Trimming cost V 5 bases and J 4 bases; bases outside gene matches: 9. The chain carries TRBV7-2 and TRBJ2-1; 9 bases are a match to TRBD2. This clonotype was sampled from a human donor in good health (CMV status not recorded). Some clones in this sample may be carry-over from other donors' samples. Material: cultured PBMCs, obtained from culture after CMV antigen stimulation. The CDR3 region has the DNA TGTGCCAGCAGCCTAACAGCTAGCGGGGTATACAATGAGCAGTTCTTC. Translating it yields CASSLTASGVYNEQFF.